This T cell receptor (beta chain) is drawn from a study of T cell clones after liver transplantation. V trimming: 5 bases; J trimming: 2 bases; junction bases outside the gene matches: 4. The CDR3 consists of 15 residues. Germline CDR1 is MDHEN and CDR2 is SYDVKM. Sequencing was performed with immunoSEQ multiplex PCR; in TCRdb, only in-frame clones are kept and a portion is missing. Of some 20,000 clones detected, approximately 80% appear once; the ten largest clones hold roughly 33%. The gene calls are TRBV28 and TRBJ1-5; 9 nucleotides align to TRBD1. The origin of this receptor is a human patient who received a liver transplant. T cells may partly derive from the graft donor. The sequencing used CD8+ T cells from blood, collected 52 to 60 months after liver transplant. DNA for the CDR3: TGTGCCAGCAGTACATGGGACAGGGGCAATCAGCCCCAGCATTTT. Encoded protein: CASSTWDRGNQPQHF.